The rows below give T cell receptor beta chains drawn from one sample of a study of T cells in localized non-small cell lung cancer. TCRdb keeps only in-frame clones here, not all; method: immunoSEQ multiplex PCR. The sample consists of roughly 89,000 clones, about nine tenths of them appearing once. The sample consisted of PBMCs, taken before any cancer treatment. The receptors were gathered from a woman aged 35 to 70 with stage II squamous cell lung carcinoma. CDR3s include the opening cysteine and the closing phenylalanine or tryptophan. A D gene is named only where the DNA matches it firmly.

d_call j_call v_call cdr3_aa
NA TRBJ1-4 TRBV7-9 CASSLGSATNEKLFF
TRBD1 TRBJ1-2 TRBV27 CASSSDRSEGGYTF
NA TRBJ1-2 TRBV6-5 CASGDYGYTF
TRBD1 TRBJ1-5 TRBV7-9 CASSRGQGAREPQHF
TRBD2 TRBJ2-1 TRBV15 CATSRDRLAGRNEQFF
TRBD1 TRBJ2-1 TRBV5-4 CASSLAEQGAYNEQFF
NA TRBJ1-1 TRBV7-9 CASSSLTRNTEAFF
TRBD2 TRBJ2-7 TRBV7-8 CASSLAHAGGGEQYF
NA TRBJ1-5 TRBV28 CASSLRGDQPQHF
NA TRBJ1-2 TRBV14 CASSPSDRHYGYTF
NA TRBJ2-1 TRBV28 CASSFENEQFF
NA TRBJ2-4 TRBV28 CANLDRSKNIQYF
NA TRBJ1-2 TRBV28 CASGSSPVRVYGYTF
TRBD1 TRBJ1-1 TRBV15 CATSRATGTGGNEAFF
NA TRBJ1-1 TRBV25-1 CASVRGNTEAFF
NA TRBJ1-4 TRBV2 CASTVRTANEKLFF
NA TRBJ1-6 TRBV6-6 CASSYDAGGVSPLHF
NA TRBJ1-2 TRBV12-5 CASSPRLANYGYTF
TRBD2 TRBJ2-3 TRBV6-1 CASSDELAGGLRDTQYF
TRBD1 TRBJ2-6 TRBV7-2 CASSPRQGVLSGANVLTF
TRBD2 TRBJ2-1 TRBV27 CASSSRGSPYNEQFF
TRBD1 TRBJ2-1 TRBV7-2 CASSRTGQGEWVSYNEQFF
NA TRBJ1-1 TRBV5-5 CASSVEGLTEAFF
NA TRBJ1-4 TRBV23-1 CASSQLTPRGGGEKLFF
NA TRBJ1-2 TRBV6-5 CASTQGPQGYYGYTF
NA TRBJ2-7 TRBV28 CASSLGVLSSYEQYF
NA TRBJ1-1 TRBV6-1 CASSESGRNTEAFF
TRBD1 TRBJ2-7 TRBV10-2 CASSPLTQGAIPNEQYF
NA TRBJ2-1 TRBV7-2 CASSLAIRGGDEQFF
NA TRBJ1-1 TRBV7-8 CASSLEGPNTEAFF
NA TRBJ2-2 TRBV5-1 CASRDARTANTGELFF
NA TRBJ2-3 TRBV6-5 CASRPPGSSTDTQYF
NA TRBJ2-3 TRBV5-4 CASSLGTSTDTQYF
NA TRBJ1-1 TRBV5-4 CASSPGGGRGGTEAFF
NA TRBJ2-3 TRBV19 CASRLAGTDTQYF
TRBD2 TRBJ2-1 TRBV5-1 CASSLRLAARNEQFF
NA TRBJ2-3 TRBV30 CAWRAPGTDTQYF
NA TRBJ1-1 TRBV4-2 CASSSQQGVNTEAFF
TRBD2 TRBJ2-5 TRBV10-3 CAIRGGETQYF
NA TRBJ1-3 TRBV7-8 CASSLAVAGGSSGNTIYF
NA TRBJ2-5 TRBV5-4 CASSLAVRGREETQYF
NA TRBJ2-5 TRBV25-1 CASSLGAGTQYF
NA TRBJ1-2 TRBV4-1 CASSQDQAGAYGYTF
NA TRBJ2-3 TRBV21-1 CASDGSEGIRTDTQYF
NA TRBJ1-1 TRBV13 CASSLGGRFNTEAFF
NA TRBJ1-1 TRBV5-6 CASSPSILRGTEAFF
NA TRBJ1-2 TRBV5-5 CASSPGDTRGYTF
TRBD1 TRBJ1-3 TRBV6-5 CASMQGASSGNTIYF
NA TRBJ2-7 TRBV27 CASSLVNPRDEQYF
NA TRBJ2-7 TRBV10-3 CAISDRAKVSEQYF
NA TRBJ1-2 TRBV18 CASSTTGPGPGTLYGYTF